Listed below are T cell receptor beta chains from one sample, sequenced in a study of PD-1 blockade in classical Hodgkin lymphoma. Here immunoSEQ multiplex PCR was the method, and the copy in TCRdb shows in-frame clones only, minus some. The top ten clones hold approximately 17% of a sample with approximately 90,000 clones, about 83% of them seen once. Sequenced material: peripheral blood mononuclear cells (PBMCs), taken before the fourth cycle of nivolumab. These TCRs come from a human donor with classical Hodgkin lymphoma. CDR3s include the opening cysteine and the closing phenylalanine or tryptophan. The order of the fields is CDR3 DNA, CDR3 protein, J gene, V gene, CDR3 length, clone size, D gene. A D gene is named only where the DNA matches it firmly. For some rows the clone size is stated as once, few or many, or as a class when expanded; others skip it.

cdr3_nt: TGTGCCAGTACGGGACAGAACGTTATAGGCAATCAGCCCCAGCATTTT
cdr3_aa: CASTGQNVIGNQPQHF
j_call: TRBJ1-5
v_call: TRBV19
cdr3_length: 16
clone_size: NA
d_call: TRBD1

cdr3_nt: TGTGCCTGGAGTAAGGTAGACTCTGGAAACACCATATATTTT
cdr3_aa: CAWSKVDSGNTIYF
j_call: TRBJ1-3
v_call: TRBV30
cdr3_length: 14
clone_size: few
d_call: NA

cdr3_nt: TGTGCCAGCAGCCGGACTAGCGAGCTCTACGAGCAGTACTTC
cdr3_aa: CASSRTSELYEQYF
j_call: TRBJ2-7
v_call: TRBV4-2
cdr3_length: 14
clone_size: NA
d_call: TRBD2

cdr3_nt: TGTGCCAGCAGCCTCCCTCCGGGAGGGGACTACGAGCAGTACTTC
cdr3_aa: CASSLPPGGDYEQYF
j_call: TRBJ2-7
v_call: TRBV7-2
cdr3_length: 15
clone_size: NA
d_call: TRBD2

cdr3_nt: TGTGCCACCAGCAGAGAAGGGCTGGTGGGGACTGAAGCTTTCTTT
cdr3_aa: CATSREGLVGTEAFF
j_call: TRBJ1-1
v_call: TRBV15
cdr3_length: 15
clone_size: NA
d_call: NA

cdr3_nt: TGTGCCAGCGGGCGATTGGACAGCACAGATACGCAGTATTTT
cdr3_aa: CASGRLDSTDTQYF
j_call: TRBJ2-3
v_call: TRBV28
cdr3_length: 14
clone_size: once
d_call: NA

cdr3_nt: TGTGCCAGCAGTTACTCGAGAGGAAGCAATCAGCCCCAGCATTTT
cdr3_aa: CASSYSRGSNQPQHF
j_call: TRBJ1-5
v_call: TRBV6-5
cdr3_length: 15
clone_size: NA
d_call: NA

cdr3_nt: TGTGCCAGCTCCCCAGAGGTCCAGGATTCAAATGGCTACACCTTC
cdr3_aa: CASSPEVQDSNGYTF
j_call: TRBJ1-2
v_call: TRBV18
cdr3_length: 15
clone_size: NA
d_call: NA

cdr3_nt: TGCGCCAGCAGTCAATCGAGGACAGGTACTCCATACGAGCAGTACTTC
cdr3_aa: CASSQSRTGTPYEQYF
j_call: TRBJ2-7
v_call: TRBV23-1
cdr3_length: 16
clone_size: NA
d_call: TRBD1

cdr3_nt: TGTGCCAGCAATAGCGGGAACACCGGGGAGCTGTTTTTT
cdr3_aa: CASNSGNTGELFF
j_call: TRBJ2-2
v_call: TRBV28
cdr3_length: 13
clone_size: NA
d_call: NA

cdr3_nt: TGTGCCAGCAGTCCCCCTTACACTAGCGGGAGGGCCCGCTTC
cdr3_aa: CASSPPYTSGRARF
j_call: TRBJ2-7
v_call: TRBV28
cdr3_length: 14
clone_size: NA
d_call: TRBD2